Listed below are T cell receptor beta chains from one sample, sequenced in a study of cytomegalovirus exposure and HLA in healthy donors. Method: immunoSEQ multiplex PCR; TCRdb's copy keeps in-frame clones and lacks some. The profile shows about 110,000 clones, 82% of them singletons. The sequenced material came from PBMCs. The receptors originated from a man younger than 45 in good health and CMV-seropositive. The CDR3 runs from the conserved cysteine through the conserved F or W. A D gene is named only where the DNA matches it firmly. Expanded clones are given a class, and other clones once, few, many or no size at all.

J gene	clone size	V gene	D gene	CDR3 DNA	CDR3 protein
TRBJ2-5	NA	TRBV5-4	TRBD2	TGTGCCAGCAGCTCAGGAGAGCGGGGGAAGACCCAGTACTTC	CASSSGERGKTQYF
TRBJ1-2	NA	TRBV5-6	NA	TGTGCCAGCAGCTCAAGACAGTTACACCCCTATGGCTACACCTTC	CASSSRQLHPYGYTF
TRBJ2-3	NA	TRBV5-1	NA	TGCGCCAGCAGCTCCGGGGGATTGGCAGATACGCAGTATTTT	CASSSGGLADTQYF
TRBJ1-2	NA	TRBV19	NA	TGTGCCAGTAGAGACAGGCTCGCCTATGGCTACACCTTC	CASRDRLAYGYTF
TRBJ1-6	NA	TRBV27	TRBD1	TGTGCCAGCAGGGAAGGGACAGGGTTCAATTCACCCCTCCACTTT	CASREGTGFNSPLHF
TRBJ2-1	NA	TRBV7-6	NA	TGTGCCAGCAGCTCGGCGGGGCGGGACAGACCATACAATGAGCAGTTCTTC	CASSSAGRDRPYNEQFF
TRBJ2-5	NA	TRBV30	TRBD1	TGTGCCTGGACCACAGGGGGCGGGGAGACCCAGTACTTC	CAWTTGGGETQYF
TRBJ2-4	NA	TRBV2	TRBD2	TGTGCCAGCAGTGAAGGACTAGCGGGGTCAAAAAACATTCAGTACTTC	CASSEGLAGSKNIQYF
TRBJ2-1	few	TRBV5-1	TRBD1	TGCGCCAGCAGCTTGGGACAGGGGGCGTTCTCTGAGCAGTTCTTC	CASSLGQGAFSEQFF
TRBJ2-3	NA	TRBV27	NA	TGTGCCAGCAGGGATTCGGGGGTAACAGATACGCAGTATTTT	CASRDSGVTDTQYF
TRBJ2-7	NA	TRBV5-1	TRBD1	TGCGCCAGCAGCTTGGTAGGGACAGACTACGAGCAGTACTTC	CASSLVGTDYEQYF
TRBJ2-3	NA	TRBV29-1	NA	TGCAGCTCCAGAGGGAGCACAGATACGCAGTATTTT	CSSRGSTDTQYF
TRBJ2-1	NA	TRBV27	NA	TGTGCCAGCAGTTACGGGGATTTCTATTCCTACAATGAGCAGTTCTTC	CASSYGDFYSYNEQFF
TRBJ1-6	NA	TRBV27	NA	TGTGCCAGCAGTCCATACCGAGGGACAACCATGTCGAATTCACCCCTCCACTTT	CASSPYRGTTMSNSPLHF
TRBJ2-7	NA	TRBV5-1	NA	TGCGCCAGCAGCTTGGACAGCCGGGAGCAGTACTTC	CASSLDSREQYF
TRBJ2-5	NA	TRBV9	NA	TGTGCCAGCAGCGGAGAGGGAGAGACCCAGTACTTC	CASSGEGETQYF
TRBJ1-2	once	TRBV6-5	TRBD1	TGTGCCAGCAGTCTAGGACAGGCGAACTATGGCTACACCTTC	CASSLGQANYGYTF
TRBJ2-7	NA	TRBV5-1	NA	TGCGCCACCCGAACTTCGACAGTTTCCTACGAGCAGTACTTC	CATRTSTVSYEQYF
TRBJ2-5	NA	TRBV4-2	TRBD2	TGTGCCAGCAGCCAAGGTTCTCTAGCGGGGGGCCAAGAGACCCAGTACTTC	CASSQGSLAGGQETQYF
TRBJ2-2	NA	TRBV19	NA	TGTGCCGGAGGGGTATTAGGCACCGGGGAGCTGTTTTTT	CAGGVLGTGELFF
TRBJ2-3	NA	TRBV7-9	TRBD2	TGTGCCAGCAGCCTGGGGGGGACAGATACGCAGTATTTT	CASSLGGTDTQYF
TRBJ1-2	NA	TRBV6-5	TRBD1	TGTGCCAGCAGTTTCCGGGACAGGGCCTCCCTCTATGGCTACACCTTC	CASSFRDRASLYGYTF
TRBJ1-6	NA	TRBV7-9	NA	TGTGCCAGCAGCCCCCGGACACTCAAGTCACCCCTCCACTTT	CASSPRTLKSPLHF
TRBJ1-2	NA	TRBV25-1	NA	TGTGCCAGCAAGGACATCCTAAACTATGGCTACACCTTC	CASKDILNYGYTF
TRBJ1-4	NA	TRBV4-1	TRBD1	TGCGCCAGCAGCCAAGAGACCCACCAAGGGACAGGAGGCCTTAATGAAAAACTGTTTTTT	CASSQETHQGTGGLNEKLFF
TRBJ2-1	NA	TRBV7-2	NA	TGTGCCAGCAGCTTCGGACAGCAGTCTTTGGAGCAGTTCTTC	CASSFGQQSLEQFF
TRBJ2-2	few	TRBV6-4	TRBD2	TGTGCCAGCCGGGGGGGGCAGAACACCGGGGAGCTGTTTTTT	CASRGGQNTGELFF
TRBJ2-7	NA	TRBV11-3	NA	TGTGCCAGTCAGAGGAACAGGGGGGGCTACGAGCAGTACTTC	CASQRNRGGYEQYF
TRBJ2-7	NA	TRBV11-2	NA	TGTGCCAGCAGCTTAAAGAGCTACGAGCAGTACTTC	CASSLKSYEQYF
TRBJ1-3	NA	TRBV30	NA	TGTGCCTGGAGTGCGCGGGTTGGAGGCATCTCTGGAAACACCATATATTTT	CAWSARVGGISGNTIYF
TRBJ1-5	NA	TRBV4-1	NA	TGCGCCAGCAGCCAAGTGGGGGGGGGCAATCAGCCCCAGCATTTT	CASSQVGGGNQPQHF
TRBJ2-5	NA	TRBV2	TRBD2	TGTGCCAGCAGTATGACGTCGCGGGGGGGCCTGGAGACCCAGTACTTC	CASSMTSRGGLETQYF
TRBJ2-3	NA	TRBV5-4	NA	TGTGCCAGCAGCTCGTACAGATACCTCACAGATACGCAGTATTTT	CASSSYRYLTDTQYF
TRBJ2-1	NA	TRBV19	TRBD2	TGTGCCAGTAGTATTTGGGGGGGTTTCGATGAGCAGTTCTTC	CASSIWGGFDEQFF
TRBJ1-6	NA	TRBV5-6	NA	TGTGCCAGCAGCTTGGCGCGGACAGCCATAAATTCACCCCTCCACTTT	CASSLARTAINSPLHF
TRBJ1-4	few	TRBV6-7	NA	TGTGCCATCCCCTACAGGGCCGCTAATGAAAAACTGTTTTTT	CAIPYRAANEKLFF
TRBJ1-4	few	TRBV6-4	NA	TGTGCCAGCAGTGACTTAAGGGGGGGCGGTGAAAAACTGTTTTTT	CASSDLRGGGEKLFF
TRBJ2-5	NA	TRBV30	NA	TGTGCCTGGGGACAAGTAGATGGGCAGTACTTC	CAWGQVDGQYF
TRBJ2-7	NA	TRBV5-1	NA	TGCGCCAGCAAAATGGTAGAGTCCGAGCAGTACTTC	CASKMVESEQYF
TRBJ1-2	NA	TRBV5-4	NA	TGTGCCAGCAGCTTCGGGCCCAGGAAGGGGGACTACACCTTC	CASSFGPRKGDYTF
TRBJ1-6	NA	TRBV10-2	TRBD1	TGCGCCAGCAGAGAGACAGGGTTCAATAATTCACCCCTCCACTTT	CASRETGFNNSPLHF
TRBJ1-5	NA	TRBV19	NA	TGTGCCAGTAGTATACGGTCGGATCAGCCCCAGCATTTT	CASSIRSDQPQHF
TRBJ1-6	NA	TRBV7-2	NA	TGTGCCAGCAGCTCGACAGACTATAATTCACCCCTCCACTTT	CASSSTDYNSPLHF
TRBJ2-3	NA	TRBV19	TRBD2	TGTGCCAGTAGTATAGGACTAGCGGGGGGGCGGTACACAGATACGCAGTATTTT	CASSIGLAGGRYTDTQYF
TRBJ1-5	NA	TRBV7-9	TRBD1	TGTTCCAGCAGCCCCTCCGGGACAGGGGACCGCCAGCCCCAGCATTTT	CSSSPSGTGDRQPQHF
TRBJ1-2	NA	TRBV6-1	TRBD1	TGTGCCAGCAGTTATTTCGGACAGGGGGGTGGCTACACCTTC	CASSYFGQGGGYTF